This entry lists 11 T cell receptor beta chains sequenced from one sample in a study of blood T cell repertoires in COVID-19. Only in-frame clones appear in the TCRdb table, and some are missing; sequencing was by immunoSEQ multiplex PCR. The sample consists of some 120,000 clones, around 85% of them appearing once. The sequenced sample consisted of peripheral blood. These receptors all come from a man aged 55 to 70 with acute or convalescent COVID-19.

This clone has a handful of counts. The CDR3 region has the DNA TGTGCCACCAGCACTGCAGGGGGCAATCAGCCCCAGCATTTT. Translating gives CATSTAGGNQPQHF. The rearrangement links TRBV15 to TRBJ1-5, with D tentatively TRBD1 (6 bases). Germline-derived CDR1 and CDR2 are LNHNV and YYDKDF (reference sequence). The length of the CDR3 is 14 residues. V was pared by 4 bases and J by 2 bases, with 9 bases between.

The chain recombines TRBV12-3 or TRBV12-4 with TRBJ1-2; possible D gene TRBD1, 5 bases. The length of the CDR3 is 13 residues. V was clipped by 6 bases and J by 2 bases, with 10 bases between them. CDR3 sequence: CASSSGLNYGYTF. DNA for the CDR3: TGTGCCAGCAGCTCAGGGCTCAACTATGGCTACACCTTC.

The CDR3 reads CASSLVYGNRVEQFF. In DNA, the CDR3 is TGTGCCAGCAGTTTAGTTTATGGTAACAGGGTTGAGCAGTTCTTC. The V gene is TRBV28, the J gene TRBJ2-1, with D possibly TRBD1 on 6 matching bases. Deletions cut 2 bases from V and 9 bases from J, with 17 bases between. Germline CDR1 is MDHEN and CDR2 is SYDVKM. This CDR3 has 15 amino acids.

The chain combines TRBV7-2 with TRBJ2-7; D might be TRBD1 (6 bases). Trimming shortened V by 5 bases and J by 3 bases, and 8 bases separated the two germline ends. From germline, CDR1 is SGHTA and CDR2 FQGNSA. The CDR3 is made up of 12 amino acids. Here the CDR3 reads CASSVQGYEQYF. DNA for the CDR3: TGTGCCAGCAGCGTACAGGGCTACGAGCAGTACTTC.

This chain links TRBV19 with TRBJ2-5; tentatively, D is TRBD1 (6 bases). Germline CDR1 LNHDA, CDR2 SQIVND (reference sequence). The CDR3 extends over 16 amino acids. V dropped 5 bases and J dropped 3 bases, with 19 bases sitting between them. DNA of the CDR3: TGTGCCAGTAGTCGGGCAGGGGCGCCTCCCGAAGAGACCCAGTACTTC. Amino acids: CASSRAGAPPEETQYF.

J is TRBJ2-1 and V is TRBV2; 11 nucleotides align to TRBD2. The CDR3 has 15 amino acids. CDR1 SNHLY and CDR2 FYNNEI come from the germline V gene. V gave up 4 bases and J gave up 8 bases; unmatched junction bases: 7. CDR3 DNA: TGTGCCAGCAGTGGACTAGCGGGGACTAAGGATGAGCAGTTCTTC. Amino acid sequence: CASSGLAGTKDEQFF.

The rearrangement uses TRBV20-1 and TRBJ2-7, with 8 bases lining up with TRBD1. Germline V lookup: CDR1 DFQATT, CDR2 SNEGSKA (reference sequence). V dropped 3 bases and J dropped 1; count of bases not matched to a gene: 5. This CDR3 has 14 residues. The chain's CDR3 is CSASRTGISYEQYF. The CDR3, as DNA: TGCAGTGCTAGTAGGACAGGGATTTCCTACGAGCAGTACTTC.

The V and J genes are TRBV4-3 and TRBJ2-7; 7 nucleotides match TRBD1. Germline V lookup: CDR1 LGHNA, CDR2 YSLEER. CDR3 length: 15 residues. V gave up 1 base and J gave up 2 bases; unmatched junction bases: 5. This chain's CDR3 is CASSQGRGPAYEQYF. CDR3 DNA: TGCGCCAGCAGCCAAGGTAGGGGGCCCGCCTACGAGCAGTACTTC.

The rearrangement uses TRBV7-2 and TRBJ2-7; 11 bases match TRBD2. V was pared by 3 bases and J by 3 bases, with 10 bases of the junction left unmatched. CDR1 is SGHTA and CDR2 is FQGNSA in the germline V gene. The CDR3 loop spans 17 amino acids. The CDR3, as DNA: TGTGCCAGCAGCTTTCAACCCTTGGGACTAGCGGACTACGAGCAGTACTTC. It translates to CASSFQPLGLADYEQYF. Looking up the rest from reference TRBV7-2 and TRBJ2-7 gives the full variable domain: GAGVSQSPSNKVTEKGKDVELRCDPISGHTALYWYRQSLGQGLEFLIYFQGNSAPDKSGLPSDRFSAERTGGSVSTLTIQRTQQEDSAVYLCASSFQPLGLADYEQYFGPGTRLTVT.

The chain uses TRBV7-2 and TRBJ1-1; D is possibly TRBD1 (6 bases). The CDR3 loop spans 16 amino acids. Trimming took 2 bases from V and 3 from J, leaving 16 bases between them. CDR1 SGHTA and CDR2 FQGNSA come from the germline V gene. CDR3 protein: CASSLPVEGGDTEAFF. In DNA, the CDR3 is TGTGCCAGCAGCTTACCCGTGGAGGGGGGGGACACTGAAGCTTTCTTT.

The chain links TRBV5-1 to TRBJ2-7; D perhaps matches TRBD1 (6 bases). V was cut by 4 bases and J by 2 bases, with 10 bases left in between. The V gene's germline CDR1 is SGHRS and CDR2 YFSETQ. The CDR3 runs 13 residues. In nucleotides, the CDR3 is TGCGCCAGCAGCACGGACAGCCCCTACGAGCAGTACTTC. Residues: CASSTDSPYEQYF.